Listed below are T cell receptor beta chains from one sample, sequenced in a study of blood T cell repertoires in COVID-19. Measured with immunoSEQ multiplex PCR; TCRdb has only the in-frame clones, and not every one. The table includes 170,000 or so clones, about 90% detected once. Sequencing input: PBMCs or T cells enriched from blood (not recorded which). Receptor source: a woman between 50 and 59 years old who had recovered from COVID-19. Each CDR3 is given without its conserved first and last residue. The D gene is left open where the match is weak. Some rows have no size entry. The others give once, few or many, or a class for an expanded clone.

TRBV18	TRBD2	few	ASSPGLEATDTQY
TRBV7-7	TRBD2	NA	ASSLGLAGTTGELF
TRBV7-9	TRBD1	NA	ASSSYGTVNEKLF
TRBV7-9	NA	NA	ASRMEGTGNTIY
TRBV2	NA	NA	ASSYLGTDTQY
TRBV18	NA	NA	ASSPSGTLTNYGYT
TRBV4-1	NA	NA	ASRTGAGGYNEQF
TRBV7-2	TRBD2	NA	ASSLGLAGRETQY
TRBV30	TRBD2	NA	AWSVRGGAGETQY
TRBV30	TRBD1	NA	AWSYSGTGVDNEQF
TRBV3-1/TRBV3-2	NA	NA	ASSARQNEQF
TRBV7-9	NA	once	ASSFATGRNTEAF
TRBV5-1	NA	NA	ASSLVGTIGHGELF
TRBV19	NA	NA	ASSKPSSGGTEAF
TRBV5-1	NA	NA	ASSLGRGTGTDTQY
TRBV6-2/TRBV6-3	TRBD2	NA	ASSSEPPSGRAKDTQY
TRBV28	NA	NA	ASSLGGTPYEQY
TRBV11-2	TRBD1	NA	ATLPQQGARETQY
TRBV7-2	NA	NA	ASSLQGRTAGANVLT
TRBV2	NA	NA	ASSAFSTSDGYT
TRBV11-2	NA	NA	ASSLDLSSPLH
TRBV24-1	NA	NA	ATSDSTQGAGANVLT
TRBV5-5	NA	NA	ASSLAAAIGDTQY
TRBV19	NA	few	ASSMGGEVNEQF
TRBV6-5	NA	NA	ASSYGAGYEQY
TRBV4-2	NA	NA	ASSQAFNSNQPQH
TRBV10-3	TRBD1	NA	AIRARQGAGEKLF
TRBV27	TRBD2	NA	ASRGFEGQDGLAGGPQETQY
TRBV2	TRBD2	NA	ASRVLAGADNEQF
TRBV5-1	TRBD1	NA	ASSLGQGAFTGELF
TRBV5-6	TRBD2	NA	ASSLGGTSTYEQY